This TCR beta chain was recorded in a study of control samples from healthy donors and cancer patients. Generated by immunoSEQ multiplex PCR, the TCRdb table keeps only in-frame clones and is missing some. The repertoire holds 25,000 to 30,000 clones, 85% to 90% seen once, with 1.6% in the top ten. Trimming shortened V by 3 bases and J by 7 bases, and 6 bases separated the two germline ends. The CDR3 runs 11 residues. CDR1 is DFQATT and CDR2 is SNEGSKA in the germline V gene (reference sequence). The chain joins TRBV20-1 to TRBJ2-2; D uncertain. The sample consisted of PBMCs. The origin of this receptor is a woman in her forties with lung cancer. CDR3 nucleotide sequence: TGCAGTGCTAGTAGTGGCGGGGAGCTGTTTTTT. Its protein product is CSASSGGELFF.